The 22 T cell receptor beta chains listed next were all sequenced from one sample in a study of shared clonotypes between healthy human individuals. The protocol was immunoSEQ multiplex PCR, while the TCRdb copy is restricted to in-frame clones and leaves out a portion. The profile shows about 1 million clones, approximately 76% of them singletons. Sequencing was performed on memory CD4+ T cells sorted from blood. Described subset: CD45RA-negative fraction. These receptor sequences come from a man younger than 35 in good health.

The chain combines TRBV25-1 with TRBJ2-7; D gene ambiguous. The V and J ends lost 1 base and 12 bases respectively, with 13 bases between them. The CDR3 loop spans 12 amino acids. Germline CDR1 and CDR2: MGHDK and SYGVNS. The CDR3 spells CASSESTYVRYF. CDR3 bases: TGTGCCAGCAGTGAATCCACATACGTGCGGTACTTC.

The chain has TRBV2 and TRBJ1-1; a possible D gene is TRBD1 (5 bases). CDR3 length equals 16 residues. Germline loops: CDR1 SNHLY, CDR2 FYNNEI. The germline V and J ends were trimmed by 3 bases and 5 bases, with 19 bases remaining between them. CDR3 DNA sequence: TGTGCCAGCAGTGAGCCGTACGGGGGGTATAGAACTGAAGCTTTCTTT. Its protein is CASSEPYGGYRTEAFF.

The CDR3 region is CAWDVGLAAEQFF. The CDR3 coding sequence is TGTGCCTGGGACGTCGGACTAGCGGCTGAGCAGTTCTTC. The chain combines TRBV30 with TRBJ2-1; TRBD2 agrees at 10 bases. V shed 5 bases and J 9 bases; nucleotides not matched to a gene: 7. The CDR3 sequence is 13 residues long. Looked up from germline, CDR1 is GTSNPN and CDR2 is SVGIG (reference sequence).

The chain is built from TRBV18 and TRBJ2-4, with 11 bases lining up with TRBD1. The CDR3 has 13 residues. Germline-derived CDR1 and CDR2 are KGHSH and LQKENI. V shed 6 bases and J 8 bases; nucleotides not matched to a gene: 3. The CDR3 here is CASSGQGAHIQYF. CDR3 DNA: TGTGCCAGCTCCGGACAGGGGGCGCACATTCAGTACTTC.

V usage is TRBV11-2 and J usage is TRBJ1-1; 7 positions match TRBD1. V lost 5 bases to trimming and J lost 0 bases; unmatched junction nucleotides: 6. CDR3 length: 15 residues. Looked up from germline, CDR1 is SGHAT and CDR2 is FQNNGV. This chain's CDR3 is CASSQGQTLNTEAFF. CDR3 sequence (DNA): TGTGCCAGCAGCCAGGGACAGACACTGAACACTGAAGCTTTCTTT.

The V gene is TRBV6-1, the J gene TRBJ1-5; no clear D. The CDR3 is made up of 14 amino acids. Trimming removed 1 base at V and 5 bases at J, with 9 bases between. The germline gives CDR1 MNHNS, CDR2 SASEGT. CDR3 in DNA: TGTGCCAGCAGTGAAGGCAGTTTATATCAGCCCCAGCATTTT. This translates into CASSEGSLYQPQHF.

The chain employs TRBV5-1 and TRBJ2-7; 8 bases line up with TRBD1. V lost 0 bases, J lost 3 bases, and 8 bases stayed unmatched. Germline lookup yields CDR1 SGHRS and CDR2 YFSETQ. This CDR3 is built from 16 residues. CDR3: CASSLAVRQGSYEQYF. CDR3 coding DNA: TGCGCCAGCAGCTTGGCCGTTCGACAGGGGAGCTACGAGCAGTACTTC.

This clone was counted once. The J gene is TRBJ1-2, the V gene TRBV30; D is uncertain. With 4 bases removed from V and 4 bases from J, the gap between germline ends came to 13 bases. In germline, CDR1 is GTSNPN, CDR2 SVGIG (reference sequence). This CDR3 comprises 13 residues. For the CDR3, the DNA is TGTGCCTGGATAAGAAGCGTTTCCTATGGCTACACCTTC. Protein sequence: CAWIRSVSYGYTF.

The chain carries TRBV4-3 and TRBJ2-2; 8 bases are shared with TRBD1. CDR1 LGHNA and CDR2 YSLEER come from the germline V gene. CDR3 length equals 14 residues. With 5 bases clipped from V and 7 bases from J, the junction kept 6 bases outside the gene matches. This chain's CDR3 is CASSWDRIIGELFF. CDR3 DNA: TGCGCCAGCAGCTGGGACAGGATAATCGGGGAGCTGTTTTTT.

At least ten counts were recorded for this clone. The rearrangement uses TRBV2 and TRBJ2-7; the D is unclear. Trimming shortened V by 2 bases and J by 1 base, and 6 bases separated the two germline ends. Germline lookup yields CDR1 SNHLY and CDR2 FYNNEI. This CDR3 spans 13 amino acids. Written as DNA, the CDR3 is TGTGCCAGCAGTGAAATAATTTCCTACGAGCAGTACTTC. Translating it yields CASSEIISYEQYF.

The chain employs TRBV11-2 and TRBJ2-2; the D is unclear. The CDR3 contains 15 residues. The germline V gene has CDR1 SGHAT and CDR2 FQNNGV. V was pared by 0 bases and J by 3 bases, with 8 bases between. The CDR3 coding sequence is TGTGCCAGCAGCTTAGATTACACCCACACCGGGGAGCTGTTTTTT. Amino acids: CASSLDYTHTGELFF.

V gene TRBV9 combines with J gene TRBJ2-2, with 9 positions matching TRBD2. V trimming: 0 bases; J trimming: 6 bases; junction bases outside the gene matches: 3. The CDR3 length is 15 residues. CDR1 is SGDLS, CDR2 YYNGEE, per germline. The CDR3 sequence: CASSVVAGEAGELFF. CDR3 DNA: TGTGCCAGCAGCGTAGTAGCGGGAGAGGCCGGGGAGCTGTTTTTT.

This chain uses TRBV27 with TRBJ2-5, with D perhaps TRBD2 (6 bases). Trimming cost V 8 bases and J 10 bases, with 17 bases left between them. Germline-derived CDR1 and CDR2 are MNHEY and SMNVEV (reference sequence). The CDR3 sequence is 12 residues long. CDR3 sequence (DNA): TGTGCCAGCGCGGGGACTGTCGGTAGCCAGTACTTC. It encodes CASAGTVGSQYF.

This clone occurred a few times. The CDR3 DNA reads TGTGCCAGCAGTTACTGGACTAGCGGGATCCGGGATGAGCAGTTCTTC. Its protein product is CASSYWTSGIRDEQFF. J is TRBJ2-1 and V is TRBV6-5, with 12 bases aligning to TRBD2. CDR1 and CDR2 (germline): MNHEY, SVGAGI. This CDR3 is 16 amino acids long. The V gene end was trimmed by 1 base and the J gene end by 8 bases; junction bases not matched to a gene: 6.

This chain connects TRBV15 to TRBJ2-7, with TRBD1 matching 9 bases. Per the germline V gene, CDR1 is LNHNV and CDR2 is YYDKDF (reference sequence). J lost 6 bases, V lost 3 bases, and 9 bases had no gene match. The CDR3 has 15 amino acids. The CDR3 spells CATSRGTGTESEQYF. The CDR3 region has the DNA TGTGCCACCAGCAGGGGGACAGGGACTGAGAGCGAGCAGTACTTC.

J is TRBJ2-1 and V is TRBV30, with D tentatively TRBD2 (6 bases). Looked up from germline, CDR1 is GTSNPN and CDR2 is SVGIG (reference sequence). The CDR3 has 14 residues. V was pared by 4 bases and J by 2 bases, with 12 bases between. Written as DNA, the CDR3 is TGTGCCTGGAACCTTGGCGGGGCCTACAATGAGCAGTTCTTC. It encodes CAWNLGGAYNEQFF.

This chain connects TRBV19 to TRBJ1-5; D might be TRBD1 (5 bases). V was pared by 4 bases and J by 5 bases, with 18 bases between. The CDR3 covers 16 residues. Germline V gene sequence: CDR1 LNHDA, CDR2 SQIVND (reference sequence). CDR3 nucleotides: TGTGCCAGTAGTACGGGGTGGGGCGGGGCGTATCAGCCCCAGCATTTT. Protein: CASSTGWGGAYQPQHF.

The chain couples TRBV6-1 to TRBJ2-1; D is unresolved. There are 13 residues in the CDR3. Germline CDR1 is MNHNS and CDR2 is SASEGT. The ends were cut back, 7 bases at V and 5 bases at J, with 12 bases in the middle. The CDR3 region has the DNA TGTGCCAGCATAAGGCGTTCTGACAATGAGCAGTTCTTC. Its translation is CASIRRSDNEQFF.

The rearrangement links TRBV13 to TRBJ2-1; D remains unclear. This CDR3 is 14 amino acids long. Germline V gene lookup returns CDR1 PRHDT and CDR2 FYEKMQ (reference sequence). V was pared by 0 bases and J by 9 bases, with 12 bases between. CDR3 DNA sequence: TGTGCCAGCAGCTTAGGTCTTCGCCTCGCTGAGCAGTTCTTC. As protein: CASSLGLRLAEQFF.

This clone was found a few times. CDR3: CASSPTGTGGSNEKLFF. The CDR3 bases are TGCGCCAGCAGCCCGACCGGGACAGGGGGCTCTAATGAAAAACTGTTTTTT. The rearrangement joins TRBV5-1 to TRBJ1-4; the match to TRBD1 covers 12 bases. The CDR3 runs to 17 residues. J lost 3 bases, V lost 4 bases, and 7 bases had no gene match. From germline, CDR1 is SGHRS and CDR2 YFSETQ. The whole variable domain, remainder taken from reference TRBV5-1 and TRBJ1-4, is KAGVTQTPRYLIKTRGQQVTLSCSPISGHRSVSWYQQTPGQGLQFLFEYFSETQRNKGNFPGRFSGRQFSNSRSEMNVSTLELGDSALYLCASSPTGTGGSNEKLFFGSGTQLSVL.

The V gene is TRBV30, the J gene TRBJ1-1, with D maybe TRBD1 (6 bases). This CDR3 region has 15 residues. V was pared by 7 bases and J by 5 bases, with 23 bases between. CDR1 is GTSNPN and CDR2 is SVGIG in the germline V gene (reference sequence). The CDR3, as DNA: TGTGCCTCACAACATCCCCAGGACAGTTGGACTGAAGCTTTCTTT. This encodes CASQHPQDSWTEAFF. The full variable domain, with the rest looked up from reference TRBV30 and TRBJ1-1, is SQTIHQWPATLVQPVGSPLSLECTVEGTSNPNLYWYRQAAGRGLQLLFYSVGIGQISSEVPQNLSASRPQDRQFILSSKKLLLSDSGFYLCASQHPQDSWTEAFFGQGTRLTVV.

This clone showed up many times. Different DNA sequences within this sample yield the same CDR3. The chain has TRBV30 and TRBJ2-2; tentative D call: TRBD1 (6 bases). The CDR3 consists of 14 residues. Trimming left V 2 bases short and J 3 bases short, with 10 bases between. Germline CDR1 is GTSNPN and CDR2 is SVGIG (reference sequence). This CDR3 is CAWSRGGDTGELFF. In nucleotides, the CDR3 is TGTGCCTGGAGTCGAGGGGGTGACACCGGGGAGCTGTTTTTT. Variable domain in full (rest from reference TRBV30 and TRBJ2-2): SQTIHQWPATLVQPVGSPLSLECTVEGTSNPNLYWYRQAAGRGLQLLFYSVGIGQISSEVPQNLSASRPQDRQFILSSKKLLLSDSGFYLCAWSRGGDTGELFFGEGSRLTVL.